This TCR beta chain originates from a study of T cells after yellow fever vaccination. Broader study findings: FACS-sorted repertoires could contain abundant clonotypes contaminating from the bulk population.

TCRdb reprocessed the 5' RACE reads via MiXCR and lists one record per CDR3 protein. The sample has fewer than 150,000 distinct CDR3 sequences; roughly 8.2% are singletons. J lost 4 bases, V lost 0 bases, and 4 bases had no gene match. CDR3 length: 15 residues. Germline V lookup: CDR1 SGHNT, CDR2 YYREEE (reference sequence). Worth noting for this clonotype: Its antigen remains unidentified.

The chain uses TRBV5-4 and TRBJ2-7, with 10 bases identical to TRBD2. The sequencing here drew on CD4+ T cells sorted from PBMCs, taken 5 days after the yellow fever booster vaccination. The receptor was isolated from a young man who received the YFV17D yellow fever vaccine. The CDR3 region is CASSLGLAGEYEQYF. CDR3 bases: TGTGCCAGCAGCTTGGGGCTAGCGGGAGAATACGAGCAGTACTTC.